This is a list of T cell receptor beta chains from one sample in a study of shared clonotypes between healthy human individuals. TCRdb's copy holds only in-frame clones and misses some; the assay was immunoSEQ multiplex PCR. The table lists about 2.4 million clones, around 90% of them singletons. Sequences were obtained from naive CD4+ T cells sorted from blood. These receptors all come from a man younger than 35 in good health. Each CDR3 is given with its conserved first and last residue. The order of the fields is J gene, clone size, V gene, D gene, CDR3 DNA, CDR3 protein. The D gene is left open where the match is weak. Not every row has a clone size; where given, it reads once, few, many or a size class.

TRBJ1-3	NA	TRBV6-5	NA	TGTGCCAGCAGTTACCAGGGGCCCGGCTCTGGAAACACCATATATTTT	CASSYQGPGSGNTIYF
TRBJ1-1	NA	TRBV7-9	NA	TGTGCCAGCAGCTTATCTAGGGCAGGCTCGGGCGCTTTCTTT	CASSLSRAGSGAFF
TRBJ2-2	once	TRBV10-2	TRBD1	TGCGCCAGCAGGCGGGACAGGGCGAACACCGGGGAGCTGTTTTTT	CASRRDRANTGELFF
TRBJ1-5	few	TRBV5-6	NA	TGTGCCAGCAGCCTAGGGGGGAGCAATCAGCCCCAGCATTTT	CASSLGGSNQPQHF
TRBJ2-3	NA	TRBV7-2	NA	TGTGCCAGCTCCGACAGGTCTAGCACAGATACGCAGTATTTT	CASSDRSSTDTQYF
TRBJ1-5	NA	TRBV19	NA	TGTGCCAGTAGTATAGACTACAATCAGCCCCAGCATTTT	CASSIDYNQPQHF
TRBJ1-6	once	TRBV29-1	NA	TGCAGCGTTGCCCAGGGAGGGTTGGGTTCACCCCTCCACTTT	CSVAQGGLGSPLHF
TRBJ2-1	NA	TRBV7-3	NA	TGTGCCAGCAGCTTATTAGGGGGGGCTTCCTCCAATGAGCAGTTCTTC	CASSLLGGASSNEQFF
TRBJ2-1	once	TRBV5-6	NA	TGTGCCAGCAGCTTTTGGGAGGAGCAGTTCTTC	CASSFWEEQFF
TRBJ2-7	NA	TRBV6-6	TRBD1	TGTGCCAGCAGTTACTCCGGGACAGGGACGCCCTACGAGCAGTACTTC	CASSYSGTGTPYEQYF
TRBJ1-1	few	TRBV19	TRBD1	TGTGCCAGTAGTCGGATAAACAGGGGGCCTGAAGCTTTCTTT	CASSRINRGPEAFF
TRBJ2-3	NA	TRBV10-1	NA	TGCGCCAGCAGTGAGTCGGGGGATACGCAGTATTTT	CASSESGDTQYF
TRBJ2-3	NA	TRBV10-3	NA	TGTGCCATCAGTGAGTCGATGACAGAAACGCAGTATTTT	CAISESMTETQYF
TRBJ1-1	NA	TRBV7-9	NA	TGTGCCAGCAGCTTGAGAAACAGGGCGGACACTGAAGCTTTCTTT	CASSLRNRADTEAFF
TRBJ1-6	NA	TRBV18	NA	TGTGCCAGCTCACCACGTGAGGGTTCACCCCTCCACTTT	CASSPREGSPLHF
TRBJ1-1	NA	TRBV6-1	TRBD1	TGTGCCACCCCGGACAGGACTAACACTGAAGCTTTCTTT	CATPDRTNTEAFF
TRBJ2-7	NA	TRBV10-3	NA	TGTGCCATCAGTGGGGGCGGTAACTACGAGCAGTACTTC	CAISGGGNYEQYF
TRBJ2-5	NA	TRBV7-9	NA	TGTGCCAGCAGCTTAGCCTCGCTTTCCCAAGAGACCCAGTACTTC	CASSLASLSQETQYF
TRBJ1-5	NA	TRBV7-8	NA	TGTGCCAGCAGCCCCAGGACAGATAGCAATCAGCCCCAGCATTTT	CASSPRTDSNQPQHF
TRBJ2-1	once	TRBV11-2	TRBD2	TGTGCCAGCAGCACGCAGCGGGGGAGCTCCTACAATGAGCAGTTCTTC	CASSTQRGSSYNEQFF
TRBJ2-2	NA	TRBV27	NA	TGTGCCAGCAGTCAACCGACGGGGGAGCTGTTTTTT	CASSQPTGELFF
TRBJ1-2	NA	TRBV28	NA	TGTGCCAGCACCTGGGGGGGAGGGGGTCGGTATGGCTACACCTTC	CASTWGGGGRYGYTF
TRBJ1-1	NA	TRBV9	NA	TGTGCCAGCAGCGTAAGGGCCGGGACCGGAGGGGGAGCTTTCTTT	CASSVRAGTGGGAFF
TRBJ2-2	NA	TRBV4-2	NA	TGTGCCAGCAGCCAAGATCTGGGGCCGGCTGCGCTGTTTTTT	CASSQDLGPAALFF
TRBJ1-4	NA	TRBV9	NA	TGTGCCAGCAGCGTAGATGCAACTAATGAAAAACTGTTTTTT	CASSVDATNEKLFF
TRBJ2-7	NA	TRBV10-2	NA	TGCGCCAGCAGTGAGTCGACGGAGCCTCCCTACGAGCAGTACTTC	CASSESTEPPYEQYF
TRBJ2-7	NA	TRBV7-9	NA	TGTGCCAGCACCCGGGGAGTAGGCGAGCAGTACTTC	CASTRGVGEQYF
TRBJ2-2	NA	TRBV10-3	TRBD2	TGTGCCATCAGTGAGGCGGGACTAGGCTACACCGGGGAGCTGTTTTTT	CAISEAGLGYTGELFF